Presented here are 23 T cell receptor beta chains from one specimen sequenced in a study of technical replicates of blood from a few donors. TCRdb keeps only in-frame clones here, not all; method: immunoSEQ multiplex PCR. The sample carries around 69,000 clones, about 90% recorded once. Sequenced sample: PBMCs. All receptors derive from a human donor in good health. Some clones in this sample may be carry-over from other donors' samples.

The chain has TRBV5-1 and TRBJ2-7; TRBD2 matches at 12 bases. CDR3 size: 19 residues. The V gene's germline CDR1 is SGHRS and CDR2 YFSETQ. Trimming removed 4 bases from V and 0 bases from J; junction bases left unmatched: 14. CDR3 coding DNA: TGCGCCAGCAGCCCGGGGGCACCTAGCGGGAGGGCCCTCTCCTACGAGCAGTACTTC. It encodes CASSPGAPSGRALSYEQYF.

The CDR3 sequence: CSAGTGASEQYF. CDR3 DNA: TGCAGCGCCGGGACAGGGGCGAGCGAGCAGTACTTC. V is TRBV29-1 and J is TRBJ2-7; TRBD1 agrees at 10 bases. CDR1 is SQVTM and CDR2 is ANQGSEA in the germline V gene. Trimming cost V 7 bases and J 6 bases; bases outside gene matches: 6. The CDR3 has 12 amino acids.

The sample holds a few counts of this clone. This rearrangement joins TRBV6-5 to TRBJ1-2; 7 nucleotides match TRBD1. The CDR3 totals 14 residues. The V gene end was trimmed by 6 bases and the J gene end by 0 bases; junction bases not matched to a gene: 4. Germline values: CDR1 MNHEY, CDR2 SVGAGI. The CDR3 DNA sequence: TGTGCCAGCAGGTCGGGACAGTCTAACTATGGCTACACCTTC. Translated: CASRSGQSNYGYTF.

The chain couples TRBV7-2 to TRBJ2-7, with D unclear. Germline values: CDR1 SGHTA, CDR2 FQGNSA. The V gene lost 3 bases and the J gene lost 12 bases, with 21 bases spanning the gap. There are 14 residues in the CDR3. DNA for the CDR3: TGTGCCAGCAGCTTCAGTTCCTACGAGCGCCGCGCGTACTTC. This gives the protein CASSFSSYERRAYF.

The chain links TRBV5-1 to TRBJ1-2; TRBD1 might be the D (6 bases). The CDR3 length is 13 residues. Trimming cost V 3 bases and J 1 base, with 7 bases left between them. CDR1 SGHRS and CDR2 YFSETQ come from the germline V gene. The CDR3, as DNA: TGCGCCAGCAGCTGGGACATTAACTATGGCTACACCTTC. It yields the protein CASSWDINYGYTF.

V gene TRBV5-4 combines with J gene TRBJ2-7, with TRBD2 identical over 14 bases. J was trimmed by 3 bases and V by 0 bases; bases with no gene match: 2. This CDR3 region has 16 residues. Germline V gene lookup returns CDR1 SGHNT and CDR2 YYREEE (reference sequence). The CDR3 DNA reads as TGTGCCAGCAGCTTGGCAGGGACTAGCGGGAGCTACGAGCAGTACTTC. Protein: CASSLAGTSGSYEQYF.

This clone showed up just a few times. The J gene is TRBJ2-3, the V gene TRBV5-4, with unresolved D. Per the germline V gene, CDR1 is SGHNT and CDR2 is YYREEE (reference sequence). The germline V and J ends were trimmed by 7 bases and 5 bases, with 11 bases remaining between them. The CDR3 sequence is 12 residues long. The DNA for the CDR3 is TGTGCCAGCGCCAAGTACAGAGATACGCAGTATTTT. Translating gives CASAKYRDTQYF. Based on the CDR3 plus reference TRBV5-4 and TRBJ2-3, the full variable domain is ETGVTQSPTHLIKTRGQQVTLRCSSQSGHNTVSWYQQALGQGPQFIFQYYREEENGRGNFPPRFSGLQFPNYSSELNVNALELDDSALYLCASAKYRDTQYFGPGTRLTVL.

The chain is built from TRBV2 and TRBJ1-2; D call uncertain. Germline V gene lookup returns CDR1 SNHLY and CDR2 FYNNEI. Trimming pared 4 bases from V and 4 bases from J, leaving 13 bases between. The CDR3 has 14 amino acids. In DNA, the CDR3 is TGTGCCAGCAGTGGACCGGGATCATTCTATGGCTACACCTTC. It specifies CASSGPGSFYGYTF.

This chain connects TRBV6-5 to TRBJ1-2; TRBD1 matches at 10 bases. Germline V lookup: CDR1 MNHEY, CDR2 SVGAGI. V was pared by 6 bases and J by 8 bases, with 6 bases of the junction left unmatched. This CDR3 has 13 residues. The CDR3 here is CASSRTGGRGYTF. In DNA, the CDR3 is TGTGCCAGCAGCCGGACAGGGGGGCGCGGCTACACCTTC.

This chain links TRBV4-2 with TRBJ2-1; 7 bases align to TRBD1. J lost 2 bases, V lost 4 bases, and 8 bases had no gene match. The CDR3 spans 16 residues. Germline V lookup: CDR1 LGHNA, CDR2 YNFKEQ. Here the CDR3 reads CASSRQGPFPYNEQFF. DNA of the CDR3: TGTGCCAGCAGCCGACAGGGCCCTTTCCCCTACAATGAGCAGTTCTTC.

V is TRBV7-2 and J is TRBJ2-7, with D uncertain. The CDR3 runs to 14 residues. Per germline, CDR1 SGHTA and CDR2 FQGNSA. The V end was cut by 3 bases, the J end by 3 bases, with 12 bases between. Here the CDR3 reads CASSFRPTGYEQYF. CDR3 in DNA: TGTGCCAGCAGCTTTCGCCCTACGGGCTACGAGCAGTACTTC.

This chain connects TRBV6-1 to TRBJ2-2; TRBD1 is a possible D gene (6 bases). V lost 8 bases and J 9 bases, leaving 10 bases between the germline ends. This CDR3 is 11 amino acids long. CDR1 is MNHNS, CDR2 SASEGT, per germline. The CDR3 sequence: CASEDSRELFF. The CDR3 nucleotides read TGTGCCAGCGAGGACAGTAGGGAGCTGTTTTTT.

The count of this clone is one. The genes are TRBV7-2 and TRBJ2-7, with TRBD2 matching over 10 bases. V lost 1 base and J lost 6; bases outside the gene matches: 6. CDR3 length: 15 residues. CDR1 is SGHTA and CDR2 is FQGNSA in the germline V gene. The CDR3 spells CASSLEASGSSEQYF. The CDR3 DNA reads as TGTGCCAGCAGCTTAGAGGCTAGCGGGAGTTCCGAGCAGTACTTC.

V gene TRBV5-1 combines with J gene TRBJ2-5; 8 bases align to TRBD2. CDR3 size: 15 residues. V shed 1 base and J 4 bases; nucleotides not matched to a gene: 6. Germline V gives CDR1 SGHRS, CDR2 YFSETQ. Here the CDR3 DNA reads TGCGCCAGCAGCTTGACCCTTGCGGGGGGAGAGACCCAGTACTTC. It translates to CASSLTLAGGETQYF.

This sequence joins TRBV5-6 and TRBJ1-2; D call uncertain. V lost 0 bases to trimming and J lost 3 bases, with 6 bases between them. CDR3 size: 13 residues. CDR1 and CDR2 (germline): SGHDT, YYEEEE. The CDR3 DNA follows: TGTGCCAGCAGCTTGGTTGCAGACTATGGCTACACCTTC. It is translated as CASSLVADYGYTF.

The CDR3 sequence is CASVPPHSRSYEQYF. The CDR3 bases are TGTGCTAGTGTTCCGCCCCATTCGCGTTCCTACGAGCAGTACTTC. This sequence joins TRBV12-5 and TRBJ2-7, with no clear D. V gave up 7 bases and J gave up 1 base, with 17 bases separating them. Germline-derived CDR1 and CDR2 are LGHNT and FRNRAP. CDR3 length: 15 amino acids.

CDR3 region: CASRKRGESYEQYF. CDR3 sequence (DNA): TGTGCCAGCAGAAAGCGGGGGGAGAGCTACGAGCAGTACTTC. The chain carries TRBV9 and TRBJ2-7; 9 nucleotides line up with TRBD2. The trim removed 5 bases at V and 3 bases at J, leaving 6 bases unmatched. CDR3 size: 14 residues. The germline V gene has CDR1 SGDLS and CDR2 YYNGEE.

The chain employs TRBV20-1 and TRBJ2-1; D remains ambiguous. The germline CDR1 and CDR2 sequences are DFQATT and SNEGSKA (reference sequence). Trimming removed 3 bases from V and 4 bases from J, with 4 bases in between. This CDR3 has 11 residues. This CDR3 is CSASSYNEQFF. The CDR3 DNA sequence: TGCAGTGCTAGCAGTTACAATGAGCAGTTCTTC.

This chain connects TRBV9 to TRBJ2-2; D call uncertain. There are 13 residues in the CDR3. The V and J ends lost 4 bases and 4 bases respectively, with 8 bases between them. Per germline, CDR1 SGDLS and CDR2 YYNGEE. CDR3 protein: CASSPQSTGELFF. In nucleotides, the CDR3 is TGTGCCAGCAGCCCCCAGTCCACCGGGGAGCTGTTTTTT.

CDR3 protein: CASSQEPSGGEADTQYF. In DNA, the CDR3 is TGTGCCAGCAGCCAAGAACCTAGCGGGGGGGAGGCAGATACGCAGTATTTT. The chain recombines TRBV4-2 with TRBJ2-3, with 12 bases aligning to TRBD2. Germline-derived CDR1 and CDR2 are LGHNA and YNFKEQ. The junction had 5 bases not matched to a gene; V was cut back by 0 bases and J by 4 bases. This CDR3 spans 17 amino acids.

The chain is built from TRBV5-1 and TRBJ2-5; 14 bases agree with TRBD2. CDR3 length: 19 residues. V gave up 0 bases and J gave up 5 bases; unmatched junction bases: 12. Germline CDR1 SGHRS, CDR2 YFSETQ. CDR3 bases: TGCGCCAGCAGCTTGGGACTAGCGGGGGGGCAATCGGGACGGGAGACCCAGTACTTC. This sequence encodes CASSLGLAGGQSGRETQYF.

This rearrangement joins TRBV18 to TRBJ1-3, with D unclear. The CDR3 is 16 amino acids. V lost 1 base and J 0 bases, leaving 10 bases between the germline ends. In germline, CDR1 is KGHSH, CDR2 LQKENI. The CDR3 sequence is CASSPQRASSGNTIYF. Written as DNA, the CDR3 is TGTGCCAGCTCACCACAGCGGGCCTCCTCTGGAAACACCATATATTTT. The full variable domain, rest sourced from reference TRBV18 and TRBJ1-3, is NAGVMQNPRHLVRRRGQEARLRCSPMKGHSHVYWYRQLPEEGLKFMVYLQKENIIDESGMPKERFSAEFPKEGPSILRIQQVVRGDSAAYFCASSPQRASSGNTIYFGEGSWLTVV.

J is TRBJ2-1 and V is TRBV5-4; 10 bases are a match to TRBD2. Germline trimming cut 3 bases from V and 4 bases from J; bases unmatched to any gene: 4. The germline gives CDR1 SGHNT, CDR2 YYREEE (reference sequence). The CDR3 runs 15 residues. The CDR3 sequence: CASSSVTSGYNEQFF. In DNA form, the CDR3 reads TGTGCCAGCAGCTCGGTGACTAGCGGGTACAATGAGCAGTTCTTC.